Listed below are T cell receptor beta chains from one sample, sequenced in a study of cytomegalovirus exposure and HLA in healthy donors. Produced via immunoSEQ multiplex PCR; TCRdb's table is partial and in-frame only. The table has around 88,000 clones, over 70% seen once. The material sequenced was PBMCs. These receptors were obtained from a man in his fifties or sixties in good health and CMV-seropositive. The CDR3 runs from the conserved cysteine through the conserved F or W. A D gene is named only where the DNA matches it firmly. Only some rows state a clone size, as once, few, many or a class for expanded clones.

size,J,D,V,length,DNA,CDR3
-,TRBJ1-1,TRBD1,TRBV6-5,13,TGTGCCAGCAGTGACAGGGGGGTGACTGAAGCTTTCTTT,CASSDRGVTEAFF
-,TRBJ2-7,-,TRBV7-6,14,TGTGCCAGCAGCTTAGTCCGGACAGCCCTCGAGCAGTACTTC,CASSLVRTALEQYF
-,TRBJ1-1,-,TRBV11-1,17,TGTGCCAGCAGCTTATCGATGTCAGGGTCAATGAACACTGAAGCTTTCTTT,CASSLSMSGSMNTEAFF
-,TRBJ1-2,-,TRBV9,11,TGTGCCAGCAGCGTAAGCGGAGGCTACACCTTC,CASSVSGGYTF
-,TRBJ2-5,-,TRBV4-1,16,TGCGCCAGCAGCCAAGATTTCTCGCGGTCCGTGGGGACCCAGTACTTC,CASSQDFSRSVGTQYF
few,TRBJ2-1,-,TRBV5-6,12,TGTGCCAGCAGCTGGGGGGAACCGCAACAACTCTTC,CASSWGEPQQLF
-,TRBJ2-7,TRBD1,TRBV12-5,19,TGTGCTAGTGGTCCCCGACCCCCTATTCTGACAGGGGAATCCTACGAGCAGTACTTC,CASGPRPPILTGESYEQYF
-,TRBJ1-2,TRBD1,TRBV2,12,TGTGCCAGCAGTGGACAGGGGACGAGCTACACCTTC,CASSGQGTSYTF
-,TRBJ2-1,TRBD2,TRBV7-2,13,TGTGCCAGCAAGGCTAGCGGGGTTAATGAGCAGTTCTTC,CASKASGVNEQFF
-,TRBJ2-7,TRBD2,TRBV7-3,18,TGTGCCAGCAGCCTCCTCCCCACTTCCGGGGGGGCCTCCTACGAGCAGTACTTC,CASSLLPTSGGASYEQYF
few,TRBJ2-2,-,TRBV19,13,TGTGCCAGTAGTACAGGGGTAACCGGGGAGCTGTTTTTT,CASSTGVTGELFF
few,TRBJ1-1,-,TRBV6-1,17,TGTGCCAGCAGTGGGCAGCAGGGGCGGCCCATGAACACTGAAGCTTTCTTT,CASSGQQGRPMNTEAFF
once,TRBJ1-6,-,TRBV5-5,13,TGTGCCAGCAGCTTGGCGGGAAATTCACCCCTCCACTTT,CASSLAGNSPLHF
few,TRBJ2-5,-,TRBV7-2,18,TGTGCCAGCAAGCTTCGGGCAAGGAGCGGACCAAGCCAAGAGACCCAGTACTTC,CASKLRARSGPSQETQYF
-,TRBJ1-2,-,TRBV30,12,TGTGCCTGGAGTGTAGGAGGGGTTGGCTACCCCTTC,CAWSVGGVGYPF
-,TRBJ1-2,-,TRBV4-2,16,TGTGCCAGCAGCCAAGACGCGTCCGAGGTCGTCTATGGCTACACCTTC,CASSQDASEVVYGYTF
-,TRBJ1-1,-,TRBV4-3,13,TGCGCCAGCAGCGAGGGGAGGAGCACTGAAGCTTTCTTT,CASSEGRSTEAFF
-,TRBJ1-2,-,TRBV9,14,TGTGCCAGCAGCGAGGCGACAGCCAACTATGGCTACACCTTC,CASSEATANYGYTF
-,TRBJ1-1,-,TRBV27,14,TGTGCCAGCAGCCAAGGGGTGGGGGGGACTGAAGCTTTCTTT,CASSQGVGGTEAFF
-,TRBJ1-2,TRBD1,TRBV13,13,TGTGCCAGCAGCAGGGGGACAGTTGCTGGCTACACCTTC,CASSRGTVAGYTF
-,TRBJ2-1,TRBD2,TRBV5-1,18,TGCGCCAGCAGCACCTCTAGCGGGGGGGCTTTAACATACAATGAGCAGTTCTTC,CASSTSSGGALTYNEQFF
-,TRBJ2-3,-,TRBV6-5,15,TGTGCCAGCAGTTACTCCGGACAGCTTACAGATACGCAGTATTTT,CASSYSGQLTDTQYF
few,TRBJ2-5,-,TRBV5-1,14,TGCGCCAGCAGCTTGCAGGGATCTCAAGAGACCCAGTACTTC,CASSLQGSQETQYF
-,TRBJ2-3,-,TRBV19,12,TGTGCCAGTAGTCCTTTCGGAGATACGCAGTATTTT,CASSPFGDTQYF
-,TRBJ2-3,TRBD1,TRBV4-3,15,TGCGCCAGCAGCCAAGTGACAGGGGGCGGAGATACGCAGTATTTT,CASSQVTGGGDTQYF
-,TRBJ2-6,TRBD1,TRBV5-1,17,TGCGCCAGCAGCTCGGGACAGGGGGCCTCTGGGGCCAACGTCCTGACTTTC,CASSSGQGASGANVLTF
-,TRBJ2-3,TRBD2,TRBV5-1,17,TGCGCCAGCAGCTTTGGGACTAGCGGTTCTAGCACAGATACGCAGTATTTT,CASSFGTSGSSTDTQYF
-,TRBJ1-2,TRBD1,TRBV19,14,TGTGCCAGTAGTACCGGTACAGGGGGCTATGGCTACACCTTC,CASSTGTGGYGYTF
-,TRBJ2-3,TRBD2,TRBV4-1,20,TGCGCCAGCAGCCAAGGATCCTTTCTGCGGGGGGGCTCTAGCACAGATACGCAGTATTTT,CASSQGSFLRGGSSTDTQYF
-,TRBJ1-1,TRBD1,TRBV19,13,TGTGCCAGTAGCAAGGACAGGGTCGCTGAAGCTTTCTTT,CASSKDRVAEAFF
-,TRBJ1-5,-,TRBV2,17,TGTGCCAGCAGTGACCCACTAGGCCGGGGAGGGTATCGGCCCCAGAATTTT,CASSDPLGRGGYRPQNF
-,TRBJ1-3,TRBD1,TRBV5-5,16,TGTGCCAGCAGCTTGACAGGGGCCTACTCTGGAAACACCATATATTTT,CASSLTGAYSGNTIYF
-,TRBJ2-1,-,TRBV7-9,13,TGTGCCAGCAGCTCCCTGGGGCACACTGAGCAGTTCTTC,CASSSLGHTEQFF
-,TRBJ2-3,TRBD2,TRBV6-4,14,TGTGCCAGCAGTGAAACTAGCGGGGGCGGTACGCAGTATTTT,CASSETSGGGTQYF
few,TRBJ2-7,TRBD2,TRBV30,14,TGTGCCTGGAGCGGCGGCGGGAGCTCCTACGAGCAGTACTTC,CAWSGGGSSYEQYF
-,TRBJ1-3,-,TRBV30,14,TGTGCCTGGAGTGTACGTAGTCCGGGTGACACCATATATTTT,CAWSVRSPGDTIYF
-,TRBJ2-3,TRBD2,TRBV10-1,15,TGCGCCAGCAGTGGGTTGACTAGCTCAAGAGATACGCAGTATTTT,CASSGLTSSRDTQYF
-,TRBJ1-1,-,TRBV19,16,TGTGCCAGTACTTCCTCCTGGGATGGGAGGTACACTGAAGCTTTCTTT,CASTSSWDGRYTEAFF
-,TRBJ1-2,-,TRBV9,13,TGTGCCAGCAGCGTAAGGGGTGACTATGGCTACACCTTC,CASSVRGDYGYTF
-,TRBJ1-3,-,TRBV6-5,13,TGTGCCAGCGGGACCGTGAGCGGGGGCACCATATATTTT,CASGTVSGGTIYF
-,TRBJ2-5,TRBD2,TRBV28,15,TGTGCCAGCAAGATACCCGGGACTAGAAAAGAGACCCAGTACTTC,CASKIPGTRKETQYF
-,TRBJ1-1,TRBD1,TRBV5-1,13,TGCGCCAGCATCGGACAGGGAGACACTGAAGCTTTCTTT,CASIGQGDTEAFF
-,TRBJ1-5,-,TRBV21-1,15,TGTGCCAGCAGCAGAAAGGAGATTAGCAATCAGCCCCAGCATTTT,CASSRKEISNQPQHF
-,TRBJ2-7,-,TRBV5-5,12,TGTGCCAGCAGCTTGGGGTTCGGCGAGCAGTACTTC,CASSLGFGEQYF
once,TRBJ2-3,TRBD2,TRBV12-5,16,TGTGCTAGTGGTTTGGGTAGCGGGGGGTTCACAGATACGCAGTATTTT,CASGLGSGGFTDTQYF
few,TRBJ1-1,-,TRBV19,16,TGTGCCAGTAGTGGACCCTCGGGGTCGGGGAACACTGAAGCTTTCTTT,CASSGPSGSGNTEAFF
-,TRBJ2-7,TRBD1,TRBV9,14,TGTGCCAGCAGCGGCAGGGGGAGCTCCTACGAGCAGTACTTC,CASSGRGSSYEQYF